This TCR beta chain was observed in a study of regulatory T cells in long-lasting Graves disease. To make TCR beta libraries, researchers used iRepertoire HTBI primers and Arm-PCR of CDR3 regions. Per the study methods: Across the samples, identification revealed some 59 TRBV and some 14 TRBJ segments. One entry per CDR3 protein results from TCRdb running MiXCR on the multiplex PCR reads. V and J calls and clone size were set by TCRdb, not the authors. This sample has 300,000 to 350,000 distinct CDR3 sequences; roughly a fifth occur once, and the top ten carry 25% to 30%. Findings of the study overall: Persistent Graves' patients showed a TCR diversity that was lower than that of newly diagnosed ones.

Sample time point: persistent/refractory GD, antithyroid drugs over 5 years with positive TRAb. From PBMCs, RNA was extracted and then used to make the TCR library. In this sample, this clonotype turned up a few times. Its antigen is not identified. The TCR sequence derives from a female donor with Graves disease. Sequencing was performed on peripheral blood mononuclear cells (PBMCs), taken when the disease was refractory, from a patient treated with antithyroid drugs.

The CDR3 nucleotides read TGTGCCAGCAGTGAAGCACAGGGGTCCCATTCTCCGAGCTACGAGCAGTACTTC. It encodes CASSEAQGSHSPSYEQYF. V is TRBV6-1 and J is TRBJ2-7, with TRBD1 matching over 7 bases. V dropped 0 bases and J dropped 3; count of bases not matched to a gene: 14. CDR1 is MNHNS and CDR2 is SASEGT in the germline V gene. The CDR3 is 18 amino acids.